One sample yielded the 8 T cell receptor beta chains listed below, sequenced in a study of CD8 T cells in ankylosing spondylitis. From the 5' RACE reads, TCRdb called clonotypes with MiXCR, one entry per CDR3 protein. The repertoire consists of 350,000 to 450,000 distinct CDR3 sequences, with 20% to 25% occurring once and the leading ten covering around 13%. The sequenced sample was blood, either unsorted or a sorted T cell fraction (not recorded which). These receptors all stem from a male donor with ankylosing spondylitis or in good health (not recorded which).

This clonotype was seen a handful of times. This chain joins TRBV2 and TRBJ2-1; TRBD2 matches at 13 bases. The CDR3 has 15 residues. Germline lookup yields CDR1 SNHLY and CDR2 FYNNEI. Trimming cost V 8 bases and J 7 bases; bases outside gene matches: 8. CDR3 in DNA: TGTGCCAGCCGCAAACTAGCGGGGGGGCTTAATGAGCAGTTCTTC. Amino acids: CASRKLAGGLNEQFF.

This chain joins TRBV2 and TRBJ2-2; D gene ambiguous. Germline assignment: CDR1 SNHLY and CDR2 FYNNEI. The ends were cut back, 10 bases at V and 1 base at J, with 10 bases in the middle. The CDR3 spans 13 residues. Here the CDR3 DNA reads TGTGCCATCATGGATATGAACACCGGGGAGCTGTTTTTT. Translation: CAIMDMNTGELFF.

This chain links TRBV30 with TRBJ1-2, with D perhaps matching TRBD1 (5 bases). V was shortened by 5 bases and J by 5 bases, with 18 bases between the two germline ends. The CDR3 is 14 amino acids. Germline V lookup: CDR1 GTSNPN, CDR2 SVGIG (reference sequence). CDR3 in DNA: TGTGCCTGGGGTTTTCGGGGGGATCGGTATGGCTACACCTTC. Its protein is CAWGFRGDRYGYTF. The full variable domain, with the rest looked up from reference TRBV30 and TRBJ1-2, is SQTIHQWPATLVQPVGSPLSLECTVEGTSNPNLYWYRQAAGRGLQLLFYSVGIGQISSEVPQNLSASRPQDRQFILSSKKLLLSDSGFYLCAWGFRGDRYGYTFGSGTRLTVV.

The chain links TRBV6-5 to TRBJ2-5, with no clear D. CDR1 and CDR2 (germline): MNHEY, SVGAGI. The V and J ends lost 0 bases and 5 bases respectively, with 13 bases between them. The CDR3 totals 15 residues. The CDR3 DNA follows: TGTGCCAGCAGTTACTCGAGGTTAGGTTGGGAGACCCAGTACTTC. Translating it yields CASSYSRLGWETQYF.

The V call is TRBV5-6, the J call TRBJ2-3; 9 bases fit TRBD2. J was trimmed by 6 bases and V by 3 bases; bases with no gene match: 8. Germline CDR1 SGHDT, CDR2 YYEEEE. This CDR3 is 15 amino acids long. The CDR3 sequence is CASSSYSGGADTQYF. The CDR3 DNA reads TGTGCCAGCAGCTCCTATAGCGGGGGTGCGGATACGCAGTATTTT.

This clonotype has just a few counts. The V and J genes are TRBV6-1 and TRBJ2-3, with 10 bases fitting TRBD1. V trimming: 3 bases; J trimming: 6 bases; junction bases outside the gene matches: 12. Germline CDR1 and CDR2: MNHNS and SASEGT. There are 17 residues in the CDR3. The CDR3 region has the DNA TGTGCCAGCAGTGAGCTTCAGACGGGACAGGGGCCGGATACGCAGTATTTT. Its translation: CASSELQTGQGPDTQYF.

This clonotype was seen a few times. The chain recombines TRBV25-1 with TRBJ2-4; 7 bases map to TRBD2. J was trimmed by 2 bases and V by 6 bases; bases with no gene match: 7. CDR1 MGHDK and CDR2 SYGVNS come from the germline V gene. The CDR3 has 15 residues. CDR3 DNA sequence: TGTGCCAGCAGATCCTCGGGGGGACCCAAAAACATTCAGTACTTC. Translated: CASRSSGGPKNIQYF.

The gene calls are TRBV6-1 and TRBJ2-7; no clear D gene. V shed 8 bases and J shed 4 bases, with 9 bases lying between them. The CDR3 is 11 residues long. Germline lookup yields CDR1 MNHNS and CDR2 SASEGT. CDR3 region: CASPLGYEQYF. CDR3 coding DNA: TGTGCCAGCCCTTTGGGATACGAGCAGTACTTC.